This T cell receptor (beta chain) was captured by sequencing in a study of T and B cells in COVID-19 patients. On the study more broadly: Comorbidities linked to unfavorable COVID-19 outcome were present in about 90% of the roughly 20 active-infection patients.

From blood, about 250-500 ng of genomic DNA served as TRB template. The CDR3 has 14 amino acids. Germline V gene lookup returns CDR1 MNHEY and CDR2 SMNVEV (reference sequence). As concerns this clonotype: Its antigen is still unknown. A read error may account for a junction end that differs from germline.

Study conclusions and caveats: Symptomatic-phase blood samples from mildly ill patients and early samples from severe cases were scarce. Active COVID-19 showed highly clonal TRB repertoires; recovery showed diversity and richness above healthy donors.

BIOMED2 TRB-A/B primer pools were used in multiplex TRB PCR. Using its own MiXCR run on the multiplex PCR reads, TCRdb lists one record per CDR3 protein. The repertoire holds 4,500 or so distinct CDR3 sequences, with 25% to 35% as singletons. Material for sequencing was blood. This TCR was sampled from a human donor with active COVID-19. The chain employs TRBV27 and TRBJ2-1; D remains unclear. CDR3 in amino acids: CATSGMGAYNEQFF. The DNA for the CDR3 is TGTGCCACCAGTGGCATGGGTGCCTACAATGAGCAGTTCTTC.